This entry concerns a single TCR beta chain. Its target is unknown. This CDR3 has 15 residues. Germline V gives CDR1 SGHNT, CDR2 YYREEE (reference sequence). The data stem from a study of blood T cells in healthy people across ages. Study-level points and caveats: The CMV status of each donor remained undetermined, and this could have confounded shifts in expanded clonotypes. It was the long-lived donors that had more naive CD4+ cells and higher diversity than aged donors.

It was with a sample-barcoded 5' primer and a J-beta primer mix that a second PCR of roughly 6 to 12 cycles was run. MiXCR, applied by TCRdb to the 5' RACE reads, yields one record per CDR3 protein. The sample lists hundreds of thousands of distinct CDR3 sequences, around 31% seen once, with 15% to 19% in the top ten. The sequence derives from a woman aged 80 or over in good health. Sequenced material: blood. V and J are TRBV5-4 and TRBJ2-1; 10 nucleotides align to TRBD1. The closer fit of TRBJ2-7 to the DNA end suggests the J call may be wrong. In nucleotides, the CDR3 is TGTGCCAGCAGCTTCGGGGACAGGGGCTACAATGAGCAGTACTTC. Translation: CASSFGDRGYNEQYF.